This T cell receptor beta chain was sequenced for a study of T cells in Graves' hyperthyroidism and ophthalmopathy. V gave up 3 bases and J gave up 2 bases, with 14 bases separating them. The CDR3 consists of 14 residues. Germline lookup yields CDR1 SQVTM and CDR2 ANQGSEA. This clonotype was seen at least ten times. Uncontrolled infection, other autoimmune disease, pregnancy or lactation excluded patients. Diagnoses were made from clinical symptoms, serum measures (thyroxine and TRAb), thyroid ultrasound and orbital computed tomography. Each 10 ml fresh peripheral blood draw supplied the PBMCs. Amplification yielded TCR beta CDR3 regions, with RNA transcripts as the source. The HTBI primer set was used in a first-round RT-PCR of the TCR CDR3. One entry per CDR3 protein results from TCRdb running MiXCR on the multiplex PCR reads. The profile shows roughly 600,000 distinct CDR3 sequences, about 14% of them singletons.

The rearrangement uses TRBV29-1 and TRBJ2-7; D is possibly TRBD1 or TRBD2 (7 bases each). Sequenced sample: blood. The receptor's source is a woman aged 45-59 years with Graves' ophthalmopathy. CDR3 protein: CSVEQQGGAYEQYF. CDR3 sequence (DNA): TGCAGCGTTGAGCAGCAGGGGGGGGCCTACGAGCAGTACTTC.